Listed below are T cell receptor beta chains from one sample, sequenced in a study of blood T cell repertoires in COVID-19. Only in-frame clones appear in the TCRdb table, and some are missing; sequencing was by immunoSEQ multiplex PCR. The sample comprises tens of thousands of clones, 87% of which are singletons, and roughly 5.3% rests with the top ten. Sequencing was performed on peripheral blood. These receptors all come from an elderly woman with active or convalescent COVID-19. Each CDR3 is given with its conserved first and last residue. A D gene is named only where the DNA matches it firmly. The size field is filled for only some rows; it gives once, few, many or a size class.

clone_size j_call v_call cdr3_length d_call cdr3_aa cdr3_nt
- TRBJ2-7 TRBV30 15 - CAWTLGGASSYEQYF TGTGCCTGGACCCTGGGGGGGGCGTCGAGCTACGAGCAGTACTTC
- TRBJ2-1 TRBV5-3 15 - CARSPPDRSYNEQFF TGTGCCAGAAGCCCCCCAGATCGCTCCTACAATGAGCAGTTCTTC
- TRBJ2-2 TRBV27 17 - CASSLFIGAANTGELFF TGTGCCAGCAGTTTATTTATCGGAGCGGCGAACACCGGGGAGCTGTTTTTT
- TRBJ2-7 TRBV7-8 14 TRBD2 CASSYLAGVNEQYF TGTGCCAGCAGCTATCTAGCGGGAGTTAACGAGCAGTACTTC
- TRBJ1-5 TRBV5-1 14 - CASSSGQPNQPQHF TGCGCCAGCAGCTCAGGACAGCCCAATCAGCCCCAGCATTTT
- TRBJ1-2 TRBV5-1 17 - CASSLGYRGTENYGYTF TGCGCCAGCAGCTTGGGGTATAGGGGCACCGAGAACTATGGCTACACCTTC
- TRBJ1-1 TRBV5-1 14 TRBD1 CASSPEGALTEAFF TGCGCCAGCAGCCCAGAGGGGGCGCTCACTGAAGCTTTCTTT
- TRBJ2-1 TRBV19 12 - CASSPLYNEQFF TGTGCCAGTAGTCCACTCTACAATGAGCAGTTCTTC
- TRBJ2-5 TRBV9 15 - CASSHRVGLQETQYF TGTGCCAGCAGCCACAGGGTTGGACTCCAAGAGACCCAGTACTTC
- TRBJ2-7 TRBV5-1 15 - CASRIQGGDPYEQYF TGCGCCAGCAGAATTCAGGGGGGTGATCCCTACGAGCAGTACTTC
- TRBJ2-3 TRBV9 15 - CASSVAGGPTDTQYF TGTGCCAGCAGCGTAGCGGGGGGCCCCACAGATACGCAGTATTTT
- TRBJ1-2 TRBV18 14 TRBD1 CASSTDRVSGGYTF TGTGCCAGCTCAACGGACAGGGTATCAGGTGGCTACACCTTC
- TRBJ1-5 TRBV12-3/TRBV12-4 13 - CASSSLGNQPQHF TGTGCCAGCAGTAGCCTGGGCAATCAGCCCCAGCATTTT
- TRBJ2-3 TRBV5-4 13 - CASSLRQGDTQYF TGTGCCAGCAGCCTTCGCCAGGGGGATACGCAGTATTTT
- TRBJ2-2 TRBV10-3 16 - CAISESTGGNTGELFF TGTGCCATCAGTGAGTCGACTGGGGGCAACACCGGGGAGCTGTTTTTT
- TRBJ2-5 TRBV25-1 15 TRBD1 CASSEYHRGRETQYF TGTGCCAGCAGTGAATATCACAGGGGGCGGGAGACCCAGTACTTC
- TRBJ1-1 TRBV3-1/TRBV3-2 13 TRBD1 CASNRQGASEAFF TGTGCCAGCAACCGACAGGGCGCCTCTGAAGCTTTCTTT
- TRBJ1-4 TRBV7-9 16 TRBD1 CASSPGTGGYFEKLFF TGTGCCAGCAGCCCAGGAACAGGGGGCTATTTTGAAAAACTGTTTTTT
- TRBJ2-5 TRBV5-4 13 - CASSNSYQETQYF TGTGCCAGCAGTAACAGCTACCAAGAGACCCAGTACTTC
- TRBJ1-5 TRBV11-2 15 TRBD1 CASSFGTGTNQPQHF TGTGCCAGCAGCTTTGGGACAGGGACGAATCAGCCCCAGCATTTT
- TRBJ2-1 TRBV7-2 15 - CASSFGLAPYNEQFF TGTGCCAGCAGCTTTGGCCTAGCGCCGTATAATGAGCAGTTCTTC
- TRBJ1-2 TRBV2 17 TRBD1 CASSEGGAGGGAYGYTF TGTGCCAGCAGTGAAGGCGGGGCGGGAGGGGGCGCCTATGGCTACACCTTC
- TRBJ2-1 TRBV5-1 13 - CASIPSGSDEQFF TGCGCCAGCATTCCTTCGGGATCCGATGAGCAGTTCTTC
- TRBJ1-6 TRBV19 13 TRBD1 CASSTTGGPPLHF TGTGCCAGTAGTACTACAGGGGGCCCACCCCTCCACTTT
- TRBJ2-7 TRBV5-1 15 TRBD1 CASAPPGQGSYEQYF TGCGCCAGCGCCCCACCGGGACAGGGCTCCTACGAGCAGTACTTC
- TRBJ1-6 TRBV27 14 TRBD1 CASRGTGGSSPLHF TGTGCCAGCAGAGGGACAGGGGGGAGTTCACCCCTCCACTTT
- TRBJ2-3 TRBV6-5 15 - CASSWTPQGADTQYF TGTGCCAGCAGCTGGACACCACAAGGGGCAGATACGCAGTATTTT
- TRBJ2-1 TRBV24-1 15 TRBD1 CATSDPGQGLNEQFF TGTGCCACCAGTGACCCCGGACAGGGCCTCAATGAGCAGTTCTTC
- TRBJ2-2 TRBV5-1 15 - CASSSGIQETGELFF TGCGCCAGCAGCTCCGGGATTCAAGAAACCGGGGAGCTGTTTTTT
- TRBJ1-5 TRBV19 15 TRBD1 CASSVLDRAVGARHF TGTGCCAGTAGTGTACTTGACAGGGCCGTGGGGGCCCGGCATTTT
- TRBJ2-3 TRBV6-2/TRBV6-3 17 TRBD2 CASSYPTSGRFSDTQYF TGTGCCAGCAGTTACCCGACTAGCGGGAGGTTTTCAGATACGCAGTATTTT
few TRBJ1-1 TRBV11-3 13 TRBD1 CASSKTGSTEAFF TGTGCCAGCAGCAAGACAGGGAGCACTGAAGCTTTCTTT
- TRBJ2-7 TRBV7-2 15 TRBD2 CASSLEASGTYEQYF TGTGCCAGCAGCTTAGAAGCTAGCGGTACCTACGAGCAGTACTTC
- TRBJ1-5 TRBV7-9 13 - CASSLGSYQPQHF TGTGCCAGCAGCTTAGGCAGTTATCAGCCCCAGCATTTT
- TRBJ1-2 TRBV6-5 14 - CASGGWGANYGYTF TGTGCCAGCGGAGGCTGGGGAGCTAACTATGGCTACACCTTC
- TRBJ2-3 TRBV7-9 13 - CASSFGSTDTQYF TGTGCCAGCAGCTTCGGGAGCACAGATACGCAGTATTTT
- TRBJ1-1 TRBV18 13 - CASSPSRDTEAFF TGTGCCAGCTCACCATCTCGCGACACTGAAGCTTTCTTT
few TRBJ2-7 TRBV19 14 - CASSSRRVPNEQYF TGTGCCAGTAGTTCGAGGAGGGTCCCCAACGAGCAGTACTTC
once TRBJ2-1 TRBV27 13 - CASSLWGDNEQFF TGTGCCAGCAGTTTATGGGGGGATAATGAGCAGTTCTTC
- TRBJ1-3 TRBV7-9 15 TRBD1 CASSARGSSGNTIYF TGTGCCAGCAGCGCCAGGGGGAGCTCTGGAAACACCATATATTTT
- TRBJ2-3 TRBV27 16 TRBD2 CASSPTTSGGTDTQYF TGTGCCAGCAGTCCAACGACTAGCGGGGGGACAGATACGCAGTATTTT
- TRBJ2-1 TRBV18 13 TRBD1 CASSLQQGDDPFF TGTGCCAGCTCACTCCAACAGGGGGACGATCCGTTCTTC
- TRBJ2-7 TRBV29-1 12 TRBD2 CSVVLAGHEQYF TGCAGCGTTGTACTAGCGGGGCACGAGCAGTACTTC
- TRBJ1-5 TRBV29-1 13 - CSVAEGGGQPQHF TGCAGCGTTGCTGAAGGGGGGGGTCAGCCCCAGCATTTT
- TRBJ2-1 TRBV2 17 - CASSEALGLISYNEQFF TGTGCCAGCAGTGAGGCCCTCGGACTGATATCCTACAATGAGCAGTTCTTC
- TRBJ2-7 TRBV10-3 14 - CASSPQATSYEQYF TGTGCCTCGTCCCCCCAGGCAACCTCCTACGAGCAGTACTTC
- TRBJ2-3 TRBV5-1 16 TRBD1 CASSLRDRGGVNTQYF TGCGCCAGCAGCCTCCGGGACAGGGGAGGAGTGAATACGCAGTATTTT
- TRBJ2-5 TRBV30 15 TRBD2 CAWRPGGAGQETQYF TGTGCCTGGCGGCCGGGGGGGGCGGGGCAAGAGACCCAGTACTTC
- TRBJ2-7 TRBV20-1 14 TRBD1 CSASSTGQGDEQYF TGCAGTGCTAGTTCGACCGGACAGGGCGACGAGCAGTACTTC
- TRBJ2-7 TRBV6-5 10 - CAAGVGEQYF TGTGCCGCAGGGGTGGGCGAGCAGTACTTC
- TRBJ2-3 TRBV19 18 - CASSIIIQWSPSTDTQYF TGTGCCAGTAGTATAATCATCCAGTGGTCTCCAAGCACAGATACGCAGTATTTT